The source of this T cell receptor (beta chain) is a study of blood T cell repertoires in COVID-19 (TCRdb year 2020). Turning to the overall study: Collaborator samples came from the United States, Italy and Spain and covered acute and convalescent phases of COVID-19. Samples were obtained from the ongoing ImmuneRACE study (first 160 participants) and from over 1,000 subjects provided by 6 global collaborators. Deeply sampled blood TCRbeta repertoires from subjects exposed to, actively infected with, or recovered from COVID-19 were included in the dataset. Where available, HLA class I and class II types were taken from metadata supplied by the sample provider and were not determined by assay-based typing. The material from the prospective study consisted of cDNA or gDNA derived from T cells, B-cell-depleted T cells, or PBMCs. Sample metadata almost always included a de-identified subject ID, COVID-19 status, age in years and sex. The repertoires were released in a freely available public database intended as a resource for research on the immune response to SARS-CoV-2.

Beyond this particular receptor, the publication reports: The quantity of clinical and demographic metadata differed by source and by participant and was supplied without curation.

In Seattle, one collaborating source enrolled patients while the infection was active and tracked those patients longitudinally over the course of disease. The collaborating institutions used their own protocols to collect whole blood in K2EDTA tubes. For TCRbeta analysis, collaborator samples were shipped as frozen whole blood, as isolated PBMCs, or as DNA extracted from either sample type. The junction shows trimming of 5 bases on V and 5 bases on J, and the gene matches do not reach 17 bases of it. The germline V gene gives CDR1 as MDHEN and CDR2 as SYDVKM. The CDR3 starts with the cysteine, ends with the phenylalanine, and has 18 residues. The sequence is cut down to CDR3 DNA, 54 bases in frame from base 1. The immunoSEQ Assay, a bias-controlled multiplex PCR, was used to amplify TCRbeta CDR3 regions from genomic DNA. In the original analysis: Within the assay, amplification of reference gene primers was used to estimate how many nucleated cells each sample contained. To quantify the absolute abundance of each unique TCRbeta CDR3 rearrangement, sequence reads were collapsed and filtered. For each sample, productive Simpson clonality was calculated as the square root of Simpson's diversity index over productive rearrangements. Held by TCRdb, this immuneACCESS table contains in-frame sequences only and omits some clones. Under half of the omission traces to an unresolved V gene where checked; the cause of the rest is unknown. V, J and clone size reflect that table, while D and trimming were determined from the DNA. For this sample the table gives fewer than 200,000 clones, of which approximately 86% were detected only once. About 8.8% of the sample is held by the ten biggest clonotypes.

With respect to this clone: No cognate antigen has been identified for it. Per-base quality was not reported, and no clone a single base away is much larger than it.

The source of this sequence is a woman aged 80 or over with COVID-19, enrolled during active disease. The sample was peripheral blood. The V and J segments used are TRBV28 and TRBJ1-2, and 10 junction bases match TRBD1. The CDR3 reads as follows: CASSDWDRGARFFYGYTF. The base sequence is TGTGCCAGCAGTGATTGGGACAGGGGCGCTCGCTTCTTTTATGGCTACACCTTC.